This T cell receptor (beta chain) was sequenced for a study of blood T cell repertoires in COVID-19. Study in general: Sites across the United States, Italy and Spain contributed samples from acute and convalescent COVID-19. Sample material is recorded as cDNA or gDNA derived from T cells, B-cell-depleted T cells, or PBMCs.

Authors' processing steps: Counts of nucleated cells, estimated from reference gene primer amplification, were obtained. The protocol was immunoSEQ multiplex PCR, while the TCRdb copy is restricted to in-frame clones and leaves out a portion. The V and J calls and the clone size are those of that table, but D and trimming were determined from the DNA. The repertoire holds fewer than 250,000 clones, with about 83% as singletons. The germline V gene has CDR1 MDHEN and CDR2 SYDVKM. Trimming removed 2 bases from V and 7 bases from J, with 9 bases in between. CDR3 length equals 13 residues. The TCR sequence derives from a human donor in a cohort sampled during active COVID-19. The V call is TRBV28, the J call TRBJ2-1; no definite D call. The sample was peripheral blood. CDR3: CASSLTVVNEQFF. CDR3 in DNA: TGTGCCAGCAGTTTAACAGTTGTAAATGAGCAGTTCTTC.